This entry describes one TCR beta chain. Its target is not known. Method: immunoSEQ multiplex PCR; TCRdb's copy keeps in-frame clones and lacks some. The sample yields about 130,000 clones, approximately 88% seen once. This entry is derived from a study of T cell responses to AZD1222 COVID-19 vaccine. Findings and limits, study-wide: Regions 160-218 and 743-854 held dominance among vaccine-associated CD4 TCRs, which spanned spike. Two AZD1222 administrations were followed by greater Spike-specific TCR breadth and depth. The donor cohort was predominantly white British with a female majority, and clonal diversity may have been underestimated.

Trimming took off 1 base at V and 1 base at J, with 5 bases between the two ends. CDR3 length: 13 amino acids. CDR1 is SGHAT and CDR2 is FQDESV in the germline V gene (reference sequence). The gene calls are TRBV11-1 and TRBJ2-7, with D hard to call. This sequence was found in an adult in good health. This specimen consisted of peripheral blood, obtained on day 0 of AZD1222 vaccination. The CDR3 loop reads CASSLGSSYEQYF. CDR3 DNA: TGTGCCAGCAGCTTAGGATCGTCCTACGAGCAGTACTTC.